Below, 32 T cell receptor beta chains from the same sample are listed, as sequenced in a study of T-cell memory formation after mild COVID-19. MiXCR, run by TCRdb on the 5' RACE reads, gives a single entry per CDR3 protein. The sample has some 150,000 distinct CDR3 sequences, 20% to 25% seen once. Sequenced input: PBMCs or a T cell subset sorted from them (not recorded which). These receptor sequences come from an adult woman who had mild COVID-19 (a few samples of this study predate the infection). Cell type and time point are not known.

The chain combines TRBV5-1 with TRBJ2-7, with a weak D call TRBD2 (6 bases). Trimming shortened V by 0 bases and J by 7 bases, and 17 bases separated the two germline ends. CDR1 SGHRS and CDR2 YFSETQ come from the germline V gene. CDR3 length equals 15 residues. CDR3 sequence reads: CASSLAYPPLAEQYF. DNA of the CDR3: TGCGCCAGCAGCTTGGCTTACCCCCCGCTAGCGGAGCAGTACTTC.

The CDR3 nucleotides read TGTGCCACCGAACCTGGGAGTTTCCAAGAGACCCAGTACTTC. Encoded protein: CATEPGSFQETQYF. The chain combines TRBV15 with TRBJ2-5; D might be TRBD2 (5 bases). There are 14 residues in the CDR3. Germline assignment: CDR1 LNHNV and CDR2 YYDKDF (reference sequence). The V and J ends lost 8 bases and 1 base respectively, with 14 bases between them.

The chain employs TRBV12-3 or TRBV12-4 and TRBJ1-1; D is uncertain. V shed 4 bases and J shed 8 bases, with 14 bases lying between them. The CDR3 is 13 residues long. The CDR3 loop is CASSSTLRKEAFF. CDR3 sequence (DNA): TGTGCCAGCAGTTCCACACTACGGAAAGAAGCTTTCTTT.

This clonotype was seen more than once but under ten times. The V gene is TRBV7-9, the J gene TRBJ2-7; 8 positions agree with TRBD1. V was pared by 5 bases and J by 3 bases, with 12 bases of the junction left unmatched. This CDR3 region has 16 residues. Germline V gives CDR1 SEHNR, CDR2 FQNEAQ (reference sequence). The chain's CDR3 is CASSTTYGQGNYEQYF. CDR3 coding DNA: TGTGCCAGCAGCACCACTTACGGACAGGGTAACTACGAGCAGTACTTC.

The chain uses TRBV7-6 and TRBJ2-2; D unclear. Looked up from germline, CDR1 is SGHVS and CDR2 is FNYEAQ. This CDR3 has 15 amino acids. Trimming took 5 bases from V and 0 from J, leaving 10 bases between them. CDR3 in amino acids: CASSPSASNTGELFF. The CDR3 DNA follows: TGTGCCAGCAGCCCCTCGGCGTCGAACACCGGGGAGCTGTTTTTT.

This rearrangement joins TRBV2 to TRBJ2-3; 7 bases are a match to TRBD2. The germline V gene has CDR1 SNHLY and CDR2 FYNNEI. The V and J ends lost 2 bases and 2 bases, in that order; junction bases with no gene match: 4. The CDR3 is 15 amino acids. CDR3 nucleotide sequence: TGTGCCAGCAGTGAAAGTGGGGGGGACACAGATACGCAGTATTTT. It encodes CASSESGGDTDTQYF.

This chain joins TRBV20-1 and TRBJ2-3; D tentatively fits TRBD1 or TRBD2 (6 bases each). The CDR3 contains 13 residues. Germline-derived CDR1 and CDR2 are DFQATT and SNEGSKA (reference sequence). The ends were cut back, 7 bases at V and 10 bases at J, with 21 bases in the middle. CDR3 DNA: TGCAGTGTCCCAGAAGATAAAGGGGGGTCGCAGTATTTT. This sequence encodes CSVPEDKGGSQYF.

The rearrangement joins TRBV5-5 to TRBJ2-1; TRBD1 or TRBD2 may be the D gene (5 bases each). V shed 0 bases and J shed 10 bases, with 8 bases lying between them. Germline assignment: CDR1 SGHKS and CDR2 YYEKEE (reference sequence). The CDR3 length is 12 residues. CDR3 in DNA: TGTGCCAGCAGCTTGGCCGGGGCGGAGCAGTTCTTC. Encoded protein: CASSLAGAEQFF.

This chain links TRBV20-1 with TRBJ2-3, with 12 bases identical to TRBD2. The CDR3 sequence is 17 residues long. V was pared by 3 bases and J by 2 bases, with 9 bases of the junction left unmatched. In germline, CDR1 is DFQATT, CDR2 SNEGSKA (reference sequence). The CDR3 region is CSASASGRARVTDTQYF. CDR3 coding DNA: TGCAGTGCTAGTGCTAGCGGGAGGGCCCGTGTCACAGATACGCAGTATTTT.

This clonotype was seen a handful of times. This chain connects TRBV29-1 to TRBJ2-5, with D unclear. The CDR3 runs to 17 residues. Germline V CDR1 and CDR2: SQVTM, ANQGSEA. V was pared by 5 bases and J by 0 bases, with 22 bases between. The CDR3 nucleotides read TGCAGCGTTTTAGGGTTAGGGATGCAGGTGTACCAAGAGACCCAGTACTTC. Its protein is CSVLGLGMQVYQETQYF.

V usage is TRBV7-6 and J usage is TRBJ2-7, with 9 bases fitting TRBD1. Germline CDR1 and CDR2: SGHVS and FNYEAQ. Unmatched junction bases numbered 11, after V lost 5 bases and J lost 0 bases. This CDR3 region has 17 residues. CDR3 bases: TGTGCCAGCAGCCTTGCCGCACAGACAGGGGGCTCCTACGAGCAGTACTTC. This sequence encodes CASSLAAQTGGSYEQYF. Full variable domain (missing parts from reference TRBV7-6 and TRBJ2-7): GAGVSQSPRYKVTKRGQDVALRCDPISGHVSLYWYRQALGQGPEFLTYFNYEAQQDKSGLPNDRFSAERPEGSISTLTIQRTEQRDSAMYRCASSLAAQTGGSYEQYFGPGTRLTVT.

J is TRBJ2-7 and V is TRBV27; 7 bases line up with TRBD2. Trimming removed 2 bases from V and 1 base from J; junction bases left unmatched: 2. The CDR3 extends over 14 amino acids. CDR1 and CDR2 (germline): MNHEY, SMNVEV (reference sequence). For the CDR3, the DNA is TGTGCCAGCAGTTTACGGGGGGAATCCTACGAGCAGTACTTC. Its protein is CASSLRGESYEQYF.

The rearrangement joins TRBV30 to TRBJ2-7; D is undetermined. Germline CDR1 GTSNPN, CDR2 SVGIG (reference sequence). This CDR3 comprises 12 residues. V dropped 0 bases and J dropped 4 bases, with 7 bases sitting between them. Here the CDR3 reads CAWSVLRYEQYF. As DNA, the CDR3 is TGTGCCTGGAGTGTATTGAGGTACGAGCAGTACTTC.

This sequence joins TRBV7-6 and TRBJ2-1; TRBD1 matches 11 bases. Germline assignment: CDR1 SGHVS and CDR2 FNYEAQ. V shed 3 bases and J 6 bases; nucleotides not matched to a gene: 4. CDR3 length: 15 residues. CDR3 sequence reads: CASSLAGTGGNEQFF. CDR3 nucleotides: TGTGCCAGCAGCTTGGCCGGGACAGGGGGCAATGAGCAGTTCTTC. Full variable domain (rest looked up from reference TRBV7-6 and TRBJ2-1): GAGVSQSPRYKVTKRGQDVALRCDPISGHVSLYWYRQALGQGPEFLTYFNYEAQQDKSGLPNDRFSAERPEGSISTLTIQRTEQRDSAMYRCASSLAGTGGNEQFFGPGTRLTVL.

The chain uses TRBV19 and TRBJ2-5, with 8 bases fitting TRBD1. V was pared by 9 bases and J by 5 bases, with 2 bases of the junction left unmatched. The CDR3 loop spans 11 amino acids. The germline CDR1 and CDR2 sequences are LNHDA and SQIVND (reference sequence). The CDR3: CASRGLETQYF. DNA for the CDR3: TGTGCCAGCAGGGGGCTGGAGACCCAGTACTTC.

In its sample, this clonotype was seen a few times. Here the CDR3 reads CASSYSIAGDYTF. CDR3 bases: TGTGCCAGCAGTTACTCGATCGCGGGAGACTACACCTTC. The J gene is TRBJ1-2, the V gene TRBV6-5, with unresolved D. Germline lookup yields CDR1 MNHEY and CDR2 SVGAGI. V lost 0 bases, J lost 10 bases, and 12 bases lay in between. The CDR3 contains 13 residues.

The chain carries TRBV27 and TRBJ1-2; D uncertain. Germline CDR1 MNHEY, CDR2 SMNVEV (reference sequence). Trimming removed 8 bases from V and 8 bases from J, with 21 bases in between. The CDR3 consists of 14 residues. The CDR3 sequence: CASPPREEPGGYTF. In nucleotides, the CDR3 is TGTGCCAGCCCCCCTAGGGAGGAGCCTGGGGGCTACACCTTC.

This clonotype was observed a handful of times. The chain recombines TRBV10-3 with TRBJ2-7; 8 positions match TRBD1. Germline V gives CDR1 ENHRY, CDR2 SYGVKD. CDR3 size: 13 residues. V shed 2 bases, J shed 4 bases, and the junction held 1 base outside the gene matches. The CDR3 loop reads CAISEGQGYEQYF. Written as DNA, the CDR3 is TGTGCCATCAGTGAGGGACAGGGTTACGAGCAGTACTTC.

This clonotype was detected a few times. An end of the junction differs from the germline gene, which may be a read error. The V gene is TRBV5-1, the J gene TRBJ1-1, with D perhaps matching TRBD1 (5 bases). Germline V gives CDR1 SGHRS, CDR2 YFSETQ. The CDR3 is made up of 14 amino acids. The CDR3 coding sequence is TGTGCCAGCAGTTTAGTGGGGGGTGACACTGAAGCTTTCTTT. Amino acid sequence: CASSLVGGDTEAFF.

The V gene is TRBV7-7, the J gene TRBJ2-5; TRBD2 is a possible D gene (7 bases). The CDR3 covers 15 residues. Germline CDR1 is SSHAT and CDR2 is FNYEAQ (reference sequence). The CDR3, as DNA: TGTGCTAGCCGGCCCGAGGGGGGGGAGGAAGAGACCCAGTACTTC. The encoded protein is CASRPEGGEEETQYF.

This clonotype has just a few counts. J is TRBJ1-2 and V is TRBV29-1; 7 bases are shared with TRBD1. J lost 6 bases, V lost 6 bases, and 10 bases had no gene match. Per germline, CDR1 SQVTM and CDR2 ANQGSEA. This CDR3 is 13 amino acids long. The CDR3 coding sequence is TGCAGCGTGCCTCGGACAGGATACGATGGCTACACCTTC. Translating it yields CSVPRTGYDGYTF.

This clonotype was observed a few times. The chain has TRBV7-6 and TRBJ1-1; weak D call: TRBD1 (5 bases). Trimming took off 5 bases at V and 0 bases at J, with 10 bases between the two ends. The CDR3 has 14 residues. CDR1 SGHVS and CDR2 FNYEAQ come from the germline V gene. The CDR3 loop is CASSHEGMNTEAFF. The CDR3 nucleotides read TGTGCCAGCAGCCATGAGGGGATGAACACTGAAGCTTTCTTT.

The genes are TRBV6-5 and TRBJ2-7; no definite D call. Germline loops: CDR1 MNHEY, CDR2 SVGAGI. The CDR3 has 11 residues. Trimming removed 6 bases from V and 7 bases from J, with 10 bases in between. Here the CDR3 DNA reads TGTGCCAGCAGGGCCGAGTGGGAGCAGTACTTC. As protein: CASRAEWEQYF.

CDR3 residues: CASSQVIGTEAFF. The CDR3 nucleotides are TGTGCCAGCAGCCAAGTGATCGGCACTGAAGCTTTCTTT. This chain links TRBV5-5 with TRBJ1-1; D ambiguous. V was trimmed by 4 bases and J by 4 bases, leaving 11 bases between them. The CDR3 is 13 amino acids. Germline V gives CDR1 SGHKS, CDR2 YYEKEE (reference sequence).

The chain couples TRBV5-1 to TRBJ2-3; 9 positions match TRBD1. J was trimmed by 0 bases and V by 4 bases; bases with no gene match: 3. CDR1 is SGHRS, CDR2 YFSETQ, per germline. The CDR3 has 15 residues. The CDR3 DNA is TGCGCCAGCAGCCGTGGACAGGGGAGCACAGATACGCAGTATTTT. Amino acids: CASSRGQGSTDTQYF.

The gene calls are TRBV11-2 and TRBJ2-7; 7 positions match TRBD2. The CDR3 consists of 15 residues. J lost 2 bases, V lost 5 bases, and 9 bases had no gene match. Germline CDR1 SGHAT, CDR2 FQNNGV. CDR3 nucleotide sequence: TGTGCCAGCAGCCCATACCGGGACTACGCCTACGAGCAGTACTTC. It encodes CASSPYRDYAYEQYF.

The chain links TRBV11-2 to TRBJ1-4; TRBD1 matches at 9 bases. Germline CDR1 reads SGHAT; CDR2 reads FQNNGV. The ends lost 1 base at V and 7 bases at J; junction bases unmatched: 13. The CDR3 sequence is 18 residues long. The CDR3 sequence is CASSLGRMDRGSSEKLFF. Written as DNA, the CDR3 is TGTGCCAGCAGCTTAGGGCGAATGGACAGGGGCAGTAGTGAAAAACTGTTTTTT.

This clonotype was recorded a few times. The chain has TRBV9 and TRBJ1-2; a possible D gene is TRBD1 (5 bases). CDR1 SGDLS and CDR2 YYNGEE come from the germline V gene. The CDR3 is made up of 13 amino acids. Trimming removed 4 bases at V and 8 bases at J, with 15 bases between. The CDR3 loop is CASSPAQGWGYTF. CDR3 sequence (DNA): TGTGCCAGCAGCCCAGCCCAGGGTTGGGGCTACACCTTC.

The chain is built from TRBV15 and TRBJ2-1, with D maybe TRBD2 (5 bases). CDR1 is LNHNV, CDR2 YYDKDF, per germline (reference sequence). This CDR3 region has 16 residues. The V gene lost 9 bases and the J gene lost 4 bases, with 22 bases spanning the gap. This chain's CDR3 is CATRAGDSASYNEQFF. The CDR3 region has the DNA TGTGCCACTCGGGCCGGGGATTCGGCATCGTACAATGAGCAGTTCTTC.

This clonotype was observed a handful of times. The chain joins TRBV4-3 to TRBJ2-7; 9 bases are shared with TRBD2. V shed 0 bases, J shed 3 bases, and the junction held 6 bases outside the gene matches. This CDR3 has 16 amino acids. The germline gives CDR1 LGHNA, CDR2 YSLEER. The CDR3 spells CASSQEYGSGSYEQYF. In nucleotides, the CDR3 is TGCGCCAGCAGCCAAGAATATGGTAGCGGGAGCTACGAGCAGTACTTC.

This clonotype was seen a few times. The gene calls are TRBV24-1 and TRBJ1-1; D not resolved. Trimming cost V 2 bases and J 1 base, with 4 bases left between them. Looked up from germline, CDR1 is KGHDR and CDR2 is SFDVKD. This CDR3 has 13 amino acids. CDR3 nucleotide sequence: TGTGCCACCAGTGATTCCACGAACACTGAAGCTTTCTTT. It translates to CATSDSTNTEAFF.

This clonotype was detected a few times. The chain is built from TRBV6-5 and TRBJ1-2, with TRBD1 identical over 7 bases. CDR1 and CDR2 (germline): MNHEY, SVGAGI. The ends lost 2 bases at V and 2 bases at J; junction bases unmatched: 8. CDR3 length: 16 residues. The CDR3, as DNA: TGTGCCAGCAGTTACGGCCGACAGGGCCCCAACTATGGCTACACCTTC. Its protein product is CASSYGRQGPNYGYTF.